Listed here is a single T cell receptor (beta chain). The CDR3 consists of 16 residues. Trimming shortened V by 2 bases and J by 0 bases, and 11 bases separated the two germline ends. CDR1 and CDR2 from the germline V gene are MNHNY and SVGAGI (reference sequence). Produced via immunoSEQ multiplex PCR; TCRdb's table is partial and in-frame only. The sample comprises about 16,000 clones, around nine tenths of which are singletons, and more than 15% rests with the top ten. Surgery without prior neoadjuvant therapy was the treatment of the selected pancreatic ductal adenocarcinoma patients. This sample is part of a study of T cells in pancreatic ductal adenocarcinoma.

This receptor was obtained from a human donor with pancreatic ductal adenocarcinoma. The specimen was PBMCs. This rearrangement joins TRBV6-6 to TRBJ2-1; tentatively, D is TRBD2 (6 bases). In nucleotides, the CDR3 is TGTGCCAGCAGTTACGTGGCGGGGAGCTCCTACAATGAGCAGTTCTTC. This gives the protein CASSYVAGSSYNEQFF.